This T cell receptor (beta chain) was retrieved from a study of T cells in Graves' hyperthyroidism and ophthalmopathy. This clonotype was detected many times. Based on clinical symptoms, serum thyroxine and TRAb, thyroid ultrasound and orbital computed tomography, diagnoses were reached. Amplification of TCR beta CDR3 regions used RNA as the template. When the TCR CDR3 underwent first-round RT-PCR, the HTBI primer set was used. One entry per CDR3 protein results from TCRdb running MiXCR on the multiplex PCR reads. The data hold 500,000 to 800,000 distinct CDR3 sequences, with 45% observed a single time. The sequence derives from an adult man with Graves' disease, either hyperthyroidism or ophthalmopathy (not recorded which). Material for sequencing was peripheral blood or thyroid tissue (not recorded which).

CDR3 coding DNA: TGTGCCAGCAGGGACGGCTCCACCGCAAATCAGCCCCAGCATTTT. As protein: CASRDGSTANQPQHF. This chain connects TRBV2 to TRBJ1-5; D unclear. CDR3 length equals 15 residues. Germline CDR1 is SNHLY and CDR2 is FYNNEI. Trimming left V 6 bases short and J 4 bases short, with 16 bases between.